The 11 T cell receptor beta chains below come from one sample, sequenced in a study of post-analysis software for immune sequencing data (dated by TCRdb to 2013 to 2016). Overall results and qualifications from the work: Patients showed significantly higher frequencies than controls for a handful of TRBV segments, among them TRBV5-6, TRBV5-1 and TRBV20-1.

The method was PCR. TCRdb shows the sequencer as Illumina HiSeq 2500. To reduce PCR and sequencing biases, unique molecular identifiers were built into the TCR beta cDNA libraries. TCRdb passed the public sequencing reads through fastp at Q25 and MiXCR, retaining productive beta sequences. Rows with a matching CDR3 protein are joined into one entry that keeps the most common DNA and genes. Here the sample has some 800,000 distinct CDR3 sequences; around 42% occur a single time. The top ten hold roughly 4.9% of the sample. Their specific antigens are unknown. What was sequenced was blood. All receptors derive from a girl under 18 with multiple sclerosis.

V usage is TRBV7-9 and J usage is TRBJ2-3, with 12 bases aligning to TRBD2. This CDR3 has 17 residues. Germline V gene data show CDR1 as SEHNR and CDR2 as FQNEAQ (reference sequence). V lost 5 bases, J lost 6 bases, and 12 bases stayed unmatched. The CDR3 coding sequence is TGTGCCAGCAGCCCAGAACGACTAGCGGGAGTTCGCGATACGCAGTATTTT. It codes for CASSPERLAGVRDTQYF.

The V gene is TRBV6-1, the J gene TRBJ2-1; 13 nucleotides line up with TRBD2. Germline values: CDR1 MNHNS, CDR2 SASEGT. This CDR3 spans 13 amino acids. J lost 6 bases, V lost 11 bases, and 4 bases had no gene match. CDR3 coding DNA: TGTGCCGGAAGGACTAGCGGGAGCAATGAGCAGTTCTTC. Its protein is CAGRTSGSNEQFF.

The chain is built from TRBV10-3 and TRBJ2-5; D may be TRBD2 (6 bases). Germline V lookup: CDR1 ENHRY, CDR2 SYGVKD. Deletions cut 3 bases from V and 4 bases from J, with 18 bases between. The CDR3 contains 16 residues. The chain's CDR3 is CAISERRGDARETQYF. CDR3 coding DNA: TGTGCCATCAGTGAAAGGAGGGGTGATGCCCGAGAGACCCAGTACTTC.

For this clonotype: A single base separates this from a much larger clone, so it may be a read error. The rearrangement joins TRBV3-1 to TRBJ2-7; D unclear. The CDR3 sequence is 17 residues long. V lost 0 bases, J lost 4 bases, and 19 bases lay in between. CDR1 is LGHDT and CDR2 is YNNKEL in the germline V gene (reference sequence). The CDR3 region is CASSQDSRRTSSYEQYF. In DNA, the CDR3 is TGTGCCAGCAGCCAAGATAGCCGCCGAACGTCTTCTTACGAGCAGTACTTC.

This clonotype was counted a few times. The V and J genes are TRBV5-1 and TRBJ2-1, with D possibly TRBD2 on 5 matching bases. Germline CDR1 is SGHRS and CDR2 is YFSETQ. The CDR3 contains 16 residues. V gave up 7 bases and J gave up 2 bases, with 19 bases separating them. CDR3 loop: CASLDGSKGAYNEQFF. The CDR3 nucleotides read TGCGCCAGCCTTGATGGGAGTAAAGGAGCCTACAATGAGCAGTTCTTC.

A few counts support this clonotype. V gene TRBV15 combines with J gene TRBJ2-5; D may be TRBD1 (5 bases). Between the trimmed V and J ends, which lost 1 base and 5 bases, there was a span of 8 bases. CDR1 is LNHNV and CDR2 is YYDKDF in the germline V gene (reference sequence). The CDR3 has 13 residues. CDR3 DNA: TGTGCCACCAGCAGAGGTGACAGTGAGACCCAGTACTTC. Translation gives CATSRGDSETQYF.

V is TRBV12-3 or TRBV12-4 and J is TRBJ1-4; 7 positions match TRBD1. This CDR3 contains 19 residues. V lost 6 bases, J lost 0 bases, and 16 bases stayed unmatched. The CDR3 nucleotides are TGTGCCAGCAGACGAAGGGACAGTGCACTCCCACCAACTAATGAAAAACTGTTTTTT. Its translation: CASRRRDSALPPTNEKLFF.

This clonotype was picked up one time. The chain has TRBV12-3 or TRBV12-4 and TRBJ2-3; possible D gene TRBD2, 5 bases. This CDR3 has 15 amino acids. Trimming took 4 bases from V and 3 from J, leaving 14 bases between them. As DNA, the CDR3 is TGTGCCAGCAGTTCCTCTAGCTTGGGGACAGATACGCAGTATTTT. Its protein product is CASSSSSLGTDTQYF.

This rearrangement joins TRBV28 to TRBJ1-5; 8 nucleotides agree with TRBD1. With V trimmed by 6 bases and J by 7 bases, 5 bases remained unmatched. The CDR3 sequence is 13 residues long. In germline, CDR1 is MDHEN, CDR2 SYDVKM. The chain's CDR3 is CASSDRGLQPQHF. CDR3 in DNA: TGTGCCAGCAGCGACAGGGGTTTGCAGCCCCAGCATTTT.

The chain couples TRBV6-5 to TRBJ1-2; D uncertain. This CDR3 contains 14 residues. The V and J ends lost 0 bases and 4 bases respectively, with 9 bases between them. Per the germline V gene, CDR1 is MNHEY and CDR2 is SVGAGI. CDR3 bases: TGTGCCAGCAGTTACTCGGAGGCCTTCTATGGCTACACCTTC. Translating it yields CASSYSEAFYGYTF.

Only a few counts were recorded for this clonotype. The gene calls are TRBV12-3 or TRBV12-4 and TRBJ2-1; tentatively, D is TRBD1 (6 bases). The CDR3 covers 14 residues. Trimming took off 1 base at V and 10 bases at J, with 14 bases between the two ends. The DNA of the CDR3 is TGTGCCAGCAGTTTAGGAACAGGGTCAGGGGAGCAGTTCTTC. Its protein is CASSLGTGSGEQFF.